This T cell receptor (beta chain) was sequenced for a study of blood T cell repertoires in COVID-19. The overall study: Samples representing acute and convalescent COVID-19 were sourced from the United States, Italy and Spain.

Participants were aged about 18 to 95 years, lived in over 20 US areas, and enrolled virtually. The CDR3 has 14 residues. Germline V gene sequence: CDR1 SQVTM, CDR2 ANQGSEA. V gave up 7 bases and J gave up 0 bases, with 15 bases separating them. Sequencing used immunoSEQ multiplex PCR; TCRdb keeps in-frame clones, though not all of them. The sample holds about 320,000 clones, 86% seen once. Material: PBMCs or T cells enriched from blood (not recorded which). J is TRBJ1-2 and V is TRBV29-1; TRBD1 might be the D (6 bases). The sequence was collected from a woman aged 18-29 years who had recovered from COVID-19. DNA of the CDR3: TGCAGCGCTGGGAGAGGGGGAGCTAACTATGGCTACACCTTC. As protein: CSAGRGGANYGYTF.